This T cell receptor beta chain was captured by sequencing in a study of cytomegalovirus exposure and HLA in healthy donors. Study results and limitations: Through in vitro validation, a few CMV-associated chains were shown to be specific for CMV antigens.

The table lists this clone with a few counts. Its target is unknown. The V gene end was trimmed by 6 bases and the J gene end by 3 bases; junction bases not matched to a gene: 19. The CDR3 loop spans 18 amino acids. Germline V CDR1 and CDR2: SGHTA, FQGTGA. Primers included in the PCR were 60 Vbeta and 13 Jbeta primers. Some clones are missing from TCRdb's copy, which holds only in-frame ones; the method was immunoSEQ multiplex PCR. Among some 84,000 clones, 63% were seen once, and the ten largest hold 14% to 15%. Healthy bone marrow donors made up the donors. Sequencing was performed on PBMCs. The receptor was derived from a woman aged 40 to 50 in good health and CMV-seropositive. The genes are TRBV7-3 and TRBJ1-1; TRBD1 agrees at 7 bases. The DNA for the CDR3 is TGTGCCAGCAGACCAGGCACAGGGGACTCGAGGTTTGACACTGAAGCTTTCTTT. This sequence encodes CASRPGTGDSRFDTEAFF. Combining the CDR3 with reference TRBV7-3 and TRBJ1-1 gives the whole variable domain GAGVSQTPSNKVTEKGKYVELRCDPISGHTALYWYRQSLGQGPEFLIYFQGTGAADDSGLPNDRFFAVRPEGSVSTLKIQRTERGDSAVYLCASRPGTGDSRFDTEAFFGQGTRLTVV.